Sequencing of this TCR beta chain was carried out in a study of blood T cell repertoires in COVID-19. The germline CDR1 and CDR2 sequences are SGHAT and FQNNGV. The CDR3 is 17 residues long. Trimming took 1 base from V and 0 from J, leaving 15 bases between them. Only in-frame clones appear in the TCRdb table, and some are missing; sequencing was by immunoSEQ multiplex PCR. The sample has about 44,000 clones, under 90% seen once. The chain links TRBV11-2 to TRBJ2-5, with D possibly matching TRBD1 (6 bases). The sequence came from a woman aged 65 to 85 with acute or convalescent COVID-19. Sequencing was performed on peripheral blood. The CDR3 protein is CASSLVLGQPNQETQYF. The CDR3 DNA follows: TGTGCCAGCAGCTTAGTCTTAGGACAGCCCAACCAAGAGACCCAGTACTTC.